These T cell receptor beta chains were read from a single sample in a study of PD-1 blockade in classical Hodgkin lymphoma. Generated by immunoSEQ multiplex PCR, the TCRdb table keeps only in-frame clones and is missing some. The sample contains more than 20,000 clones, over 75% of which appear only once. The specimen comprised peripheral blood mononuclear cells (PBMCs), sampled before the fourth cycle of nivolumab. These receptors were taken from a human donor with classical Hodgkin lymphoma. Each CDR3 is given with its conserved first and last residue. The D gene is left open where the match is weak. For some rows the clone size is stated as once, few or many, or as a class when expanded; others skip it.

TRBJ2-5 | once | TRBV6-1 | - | CASSALEETQYF | TGTGCCAGCAGTGCCTTAGAAGAGACCCAGTACTTC
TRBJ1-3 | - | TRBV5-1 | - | CASSLNPHGSSGNTIYF | TGCGCCAGCAGCTTGAACCCTCATGGGTCCTCTGGAAACACCATATATTTT
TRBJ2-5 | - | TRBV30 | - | CAWSVGWKGETQYF | TGTGCCTGGAGTGTAGGATGGAAGGGAGAGACCCAGTACTTC
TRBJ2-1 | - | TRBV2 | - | CASSGEYNEQFF | TGTGCCAGCAGTGGGGAATACAATGAGCAGTTCTTC
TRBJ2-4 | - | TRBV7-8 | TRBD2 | CASSSITSGRSVAKNIQYF | TGTGCCAGCAGCTCTATCACTAGCGGGAGGTCTGTGGCCAAAAACATTCAGTACTTC
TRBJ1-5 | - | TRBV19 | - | CASQTGPVRPQHF | TGTGCCAGTCAGACAGGCCCCGTGAGGCCCCAGCATTTT
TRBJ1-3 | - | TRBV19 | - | CASSIAGGSGNTIYF | TGTGCCAGTAGTATAGCCGGGGGCTCTGGAAACACCATATATTTT
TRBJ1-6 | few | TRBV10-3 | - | CAIGGTNNSPLHF | TGTGCCATCGGCGGCACAAATAATTCACCCCTCCACTTT
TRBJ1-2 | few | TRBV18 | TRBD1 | CASSPGTGGGYGYTF | TGTGCCAGCTCACCTGGGACAGGGGGAGGATATGGCTACACCTTC
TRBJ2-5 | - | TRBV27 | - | CASRGPGRETQYF | TGTGCCAGCAGGGGGCCAGGCCGAGAGACCCAGTACTTC
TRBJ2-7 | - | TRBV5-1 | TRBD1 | CASSPRQGSTYEQYF | TGCGCCAGCAGCCCTAGACAGGGTTCAACTTACGAGCAGTACTTC
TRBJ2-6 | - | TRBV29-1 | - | CSVEDDTGRGANVLTF | TGCAGCGTTGAAGATGATACGGGGAGAGGGGCCAACGTCCTGACTTTC
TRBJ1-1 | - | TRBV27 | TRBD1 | CASSQTGRNTEAFF | TGTGCCAGCAGTCAGACAGGGCGTAACACTGAAGCTTTCTTT
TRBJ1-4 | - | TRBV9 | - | CASSAGGGSTNEKLFF | TGTGCCAGCAGCGCAGGTGGGGGGTCGACTAATGAAAAACTGTTTTTT
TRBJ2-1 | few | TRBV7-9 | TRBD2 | CASSPSGIYNEQFF | TGTGCCAGCAGCCCCAGCGGGATCTACAATGAGCAGTTCTTC
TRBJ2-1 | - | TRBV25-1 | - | CASSEYLAEQFF | TGTGCCAGCAGTGAATATCTGGCCGAGCAGTTCTTC
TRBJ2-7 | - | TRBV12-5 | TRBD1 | CASGSIQGIIPYEQYF | TGTGCTAGTGGTTCGATACAGGGGATCATTCCCTACGAGCAGTACTTC
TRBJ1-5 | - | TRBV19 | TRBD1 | CASSIGTGDWNQPQHF | TGTGCCAGTAGTATAGGGACAGGGGATTGGAATCAGCCCCAGCATTTT
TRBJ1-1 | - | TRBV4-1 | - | CASSQDRGYTEAFF | TGCGCCAGCAGCCAAGATCGCGGGTACACTGAAGCTTTCTTT
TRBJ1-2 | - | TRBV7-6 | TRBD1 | CASTGADRAYTF | TGTGCCAGCACCGGTGCAGACAGGGCCTACACCTTC
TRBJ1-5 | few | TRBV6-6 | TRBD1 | CASSYGTGNQPQHF | TGTGCCAGCAGTTACGGGACAGGGAATCAGCCCCAGCATTTT
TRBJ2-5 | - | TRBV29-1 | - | CSVGLDRETQYF | TGCAGCGTTGGCCTAGATAGGGAGACCCAGTACTTC
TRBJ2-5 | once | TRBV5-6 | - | CASSLGTNWEETQYF | TGTGCCAGCAGCTTGGGGACTAATTGGGAAGAGACCCAGTACTTC
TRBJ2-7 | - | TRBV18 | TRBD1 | CASSPGQGGEQYF | TGTGCCAGCTCACCGGGACAGGGGGGCGAGCAGTACTTC
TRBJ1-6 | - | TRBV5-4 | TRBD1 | CASSFYVGTVNSPLHF | TGTGCCAGCAGCTTCTACGTCGGGACAGTCAATTCACCCCTCCACTTT
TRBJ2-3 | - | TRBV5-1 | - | CASSSGFSSDTQYF | TGCGCCAGCAGCTCCGGGTTTTCATCAGATACGCAGTATTTT
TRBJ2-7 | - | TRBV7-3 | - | CASSLYLGYEQYF | TGTGCCAGCAGCTTATATCTGGGCTACGAGCAGTACTTC
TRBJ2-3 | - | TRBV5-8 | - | CASSSLGLRPTDTQYF | TGTGCCAGCAGCTCCCTCGGACTACGCCCCACAGATACGCAGTATTTT
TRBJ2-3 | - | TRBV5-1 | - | CASSLASDTQYF | TGCGCCAGCAGCTTGGCCTCAGATACGCAGTATTTT
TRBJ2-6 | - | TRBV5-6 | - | CASSPEGSGANVLTF | TGTGCCAGCAGCCCCGAGGGGTCTGGGGCCAACGTCCTGACTTTC
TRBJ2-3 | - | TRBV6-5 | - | CASSGSYFADTQYF | TGTGCCAGCTCAGGCTCCTACTTCGCAGATACGCAGTATTTT
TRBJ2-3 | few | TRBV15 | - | CATSRVGGTDTQYF | TGTGCCACCAGCAGAGTTGGCGGCACAGATACGCAGTATTTT
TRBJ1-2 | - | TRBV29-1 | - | CSFIAGAESYGYTF | TGCAGCTTTATAGCGGGGGCGGAGAGCTATGGCTACACCTTC
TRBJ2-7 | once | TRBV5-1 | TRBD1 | CASSSDRGHEQYF | TGCGCCAGCAGCTCGGACAGGGGGCATGAGCAGTACTTC
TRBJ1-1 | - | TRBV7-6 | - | CASSLDRSNTEAFF | TGTGCCAGCAGCTTAGACAGATCGAACACTGAAGCTTTCTTT
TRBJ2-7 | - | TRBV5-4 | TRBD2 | CASSLGLAGNYEQYF | TGTGCCAGCAGCTTGGGACTAGCGGGAAACTACGAGCAGTACTTC
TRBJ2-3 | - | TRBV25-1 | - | CASSAGTVDTQYF | TGTGCCAGCAGTGCGGGGACCGTAGATACGCAGTATTTT
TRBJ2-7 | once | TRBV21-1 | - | CASSKGGDCRVSEQYF | TGTGCCAGCAGCAAAGGGGGAGACTGCAGGGTTAGCGAGCAGTACTTC
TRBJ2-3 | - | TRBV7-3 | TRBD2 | CASSPRSGGNTDTQYF | TGTGCCAGCAGCCCTCGTAGCGGGGGAAACACAGATACGCAGTATTTT
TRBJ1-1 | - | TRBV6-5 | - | CASSYSTGRSTEAFF | TGTGCCAGCAGTTACTCAACGGGAAGGAGCACTGAAGCTTTCTTT
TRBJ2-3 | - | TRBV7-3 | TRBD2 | CASSLAGGQTDTQYF | TGTGCCAGCAGTCTAGCGGGGGGGCAAACAGATACGCAGTATTTT
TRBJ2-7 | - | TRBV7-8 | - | CASSLVGLAGEQYF | TGTGCCAGCAGCTTAGTAGGGTTGGCTGGCGAGCAGTACTTC
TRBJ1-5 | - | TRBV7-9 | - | CASSLNVAQPQHF | TGTGCCAGCAGCTTAAACGTGGCCCAGCCCCAGCATTTT
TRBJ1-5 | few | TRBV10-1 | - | CASSERGMGQPQHF | TGCGCCAGCAGTGAACGGGGGATGGGTCAGCCCCAGCATTTT
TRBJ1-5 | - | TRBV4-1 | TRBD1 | CASSHVRGDSQPQHF | TGCGCCAGCAGCCATGTCCGAGGGGACAGTCAGCCCCAGCATTTT